The present TCR beta chain was sequenced within a study of Graves' ophthalmopathy and Graves' hyperthyroidism. As the template, RNA transcripts were used to amplify TCR beta CDR3 regions. An opening RT-PCR round employed HTBI primers and preceded a second-round multiplex PCR. TCRdb passed the multiplex PCR reads through MiXCR, listing each CDR3 protein once. The sample shows 360,000 or so distinct CDR3 sequences, around 19% of them seen only once. This clonotype came up many times. A much larger clone differs by one base, so this may be a read error. Certain patients, namely those with other autoimmune diseases, uncontrolled infections, pregnancy or lactation, were excluded. 8.5 to 10 ml of fresh blood yielded the PBMCs by density gradient. Germline V lookup: CDR1 MDHEN, CDR2 SYDVKM. V lost 8 bases and J lost 4, with 5 bases in between. This CDR3 spans 11 amino acids.

The rearrangement joins TRBV28 to TRBJ2-2; D is uncertain. The TCR sequence derives from a woman aged 18-29 years with Graves' ophthalmopathy. The sample consisted of peripheral blood. The CDR3 sequence is CASLSTGELFF. CDR3 DNA: TGTGCCAGCCTTAGCACCGGGGAGCTGTTTTTT.